A single sample gave rise to the 22 T cell receptor beta chains below, sequenced in a study of cytotoxic CD8 clonotypes in ibrutinib-treated CLL. Measured with immunoSEQ multiplex PCR; TCRdb has only the in-frame clones, and not every one. In the table there are 110,000 to 150,000 clones, around 76% of which are singletons. The sequencing here drew on PBMCs, taken after 24 months of ibrutinib treatment. These receptors were collected from a human donor with chronic lymphocytic leukemia.

The CDR3, as DNA: TGTGCCAGCAGCCCCGCGGGGGGGGCCAACGTCCTGACTTTC. This translates into CASSPAGGANVLTF. This chain uses TRBV11-3 with TRBJ2-6; D possibly corresponds to TRBD2 (6 bases). The CDR3 covers 14 residues. V lost 5 bases, J lost 4 bases, and 9 bases lay in between. Germline V lookup: CDR1 SGHNT, CDR2 YENEEA.

J is TRBJ2-7 and V is TRBV5-8, with D hard to call. This CDR3 region has 14 residues. Germline V gene data show CDR1 as SGHTS and CDR2 as YDEGEE. V lost 4 bases to trimming and J lost 6 bases, with 17 bases between them. The CDR3 nucleotides read TGTGCCAGCAGCCGAACCCTAACAGTGAGCGAGCAGTACTTC. Translation: CASSRTLTVSEQYF. Full variable domain (rest looked up from reference TRBV5-8 and TRBJ2-7): EAGVTQSPTHLIKTRGQQATLRCSPISGHTSVYWYQQALGLGLQFLLWYDEGEERNRGNFPPRFSGRQFPNYSSELNVNALELEDSALYLCASSRTLTVSEQYFGPGTRLTVT.

The CDR3 protein is CSAAEETQYF. Written as DNA, the CDR3 is TGCAGTGCGGCGGAGGAGACCCAGTACTTC. J is TRBJ2-5 and V is TRBV20-1; D not resolved. The CDR3 is 10 residues long. Deletions cut 6 bases from V and 5 bases from J, with 7 bases between. The germline V gene has CDR1 DFQATT and CDR2 SNEGSKA (reference sequence).

The chain combines TRBV18 with TRBJ2-7; TRBD2 agrees at 7 bases. From germline, CDR1 is KGHSH and CDR2 LQKENI. The CDR3 is made up of 14 amino acids. V gave up 3 bases and J gave up 7 bases; unmatched junction bases: 9. The chain's CDR3 is CASSPGSGEGEQYF. DNA of the CDR3: TGTGCCAGCTCACCCGGATCGGGGGAGGGAGAGCAGTACTTC.

The CDR3 nucleotides read TGTGCCAGCAGTCCCAACGGACTAGCGGGAGAGACCCAGTACTTC. Its translation: CASSPNGLAGETQYF. The V and J genes are TRBV28 and TRBJ2-5; 11 nucleotides agree with TRBD2. V lost 5 bases to trimming and J lost 4 bases; unmatched junction nucleotides: 6. The CDR3 has 15 residues. Germline V CDR1 and CDR2: MDHEN, SYDVKM.

The chain carries TRBV28 and TRBJ1-2, with a tentative D call TRBD1 (5 bases). V lost 8 bases and J lost 8, with 12 bases in between. Germline CDR1 and CDR2: MDHEN and SYDVKM. The CDR3 consists of 11 residues. The CDR3 region is CASGAGWGYTF. CDR3 DNA sequence: TGTGCCAGCGGGGCAGGGTGGGGCTACACCTTC.

This clone was seen a few times. V is TRBV19 and J is TRBJ1-1; D is unresolved. The length of the CDR3 is 14 residues. CDR1 is LNHDA and CDR2 is SQIVND in the germline V gene (reference sequence). The ends were cut back, 6 bases at V and 6 bases at J, with 17 bases in the middle. The CDR3 nucleotides are TGTGCCAGTAGGGATTTCGGGCGGTCGTCTGAAGCTTTCTTT. It is translated as CASRDFGRSSEAFF.

The genes are TRBV14 and TRBJ2-7; D gene unclear. CDR1 and CDR2 (germline): SGHDN, FVKESK. Trimming took off 4 bases at V and 2 bases at J, with 3 bases between the two ends. The CDR3 totals 11 residues. The CDR3, as DNA: TGTGCCAGCAGCCGCGCCTACGAGCAGTACTTC. Translation: CASSRAYEQYF.

J is TRBJ2-5 and V is TRBV5-1; TRBD2 aligns across 7 bases. Germline loops: CDR1 SGHRS, CDR2 YFSETQ. Trimming at V came to 0 bases and at J to 0 bases, leaving 2 bases not matched to a gene. The length of the CDR3 is 15 residues. The CDR3: CASSLVGGYQETQYF. CDR3 coding DNA: TGCGCCAGCAGCTTGGTGGGGGGGTACCAAGAGACCCAGTACTTC.

The J gene is TRBJ1-2, the V gene TRBV4-1; no firm D call. The germline CDR1 and CDR2 sequences are MGHRA and YSYEKL. The CDR3 is 16 amino acids. Trimming took 0 bases from V and 8 from J, leaving 19 bases between them. The CDR3 DNA follows: TGCGCCAGCAGCCAAGAGCCGACTGGTAGGGTGAGAGGCTACACCTTC. Amino acids: CASSQEPTGRVRGYTF.

V usage is TRBV9 and J usage is TRBJ1-6; 8 bases align to TRBD1. The CDR3 is 15 residues long. Trimming cost V 4 bases and J 7 bases; bases outside gene matches: 7. Germline CDR1 and CDR2: SGDLS and YYNGEE. CDR3 amino acids: CASSPRDRSNSPLHF. The CDR3 DNA sequence: TGTGCCAGCAGCCCCCGGGACAGGTCGAATTCACCCCTCCACTTT.

This chain joins TRBV6-5 and TRBJ1-1, with unresolved D. The V and J ends lost 6 bases and 2 bases respectively, with 10 bases between them. In germline, CDR1 is MNHEY, CDR2 SVGAGI. The CDR3 covers 13 residues. This chain's CDR3 is CASSPWGNTEAFF. CDR3 in DNA: TGTGCCAGCAGCCCGTGGGGAAACACTGAAGCTTTCTTT.

V gene TRBV28 combines with J gene TRBJ2-5; a weak D match, TRBD1 (6 bases). The CDR3 totals 14 residues. The V end lost 7 bases, the J end lost 6 bases, and 18 bases lay between the germline ends. From germline, CDR1 is MDHEN and CDR2 SYDVKM. The CDR3 loop reads CASIRGPLEKTQYF. CDR3 sequence (DNA): TGTGCCAGCATCAGGGGACCACTGGAAAAGACCCAGTACTTC.

CDR3 sequence: CASSPGDRPIGYTF. The CDR3 region has the DNA TGTGCCAGCAGCCCCGGCGACAGGCCCATCGGCTACACCTTC. The rearrangement uses TRBV28 and TRBJ1-2, with D maybe TRBD1 (6 bases). The CDR3 runs 14 residues. CDR1 and CDR2 (germline): MDHEN, SYDVKM. Trimming pared 6 bases from V and 8 bases from J, leaving 19 bases between.

J is TRBJ1-2 and V is TRBV27; 10 positions match TRBD1. Germline trimming cut 5 bases from V and 4 bases from J; bases unmatched to any gene: 7. The CDR3 covers 15 residues. Germline V gene lookup returns CDR1 MNHEY and CDR2 SMNVEV (reference sequence). The CDR3 loop reads CASSPQTGGPYGYTF. In DNA form, the CDR3 reads TGTGCCAGCAGTCCACAGACAGGGGGCCCCTATGGCTACACCTTC.

The chain couples TRBV11-2 to TRBJ2-3; possibly TRBD1 for D (5 bases). The germline V gene encodes CDR1 SGHAT and CDR2 FQNNGV. Trimming removed 4 bases from V and 9 bases from J, with 11 bases in between. The CDR3 length is 12 residues. CDR3 protein: CASSYRTSTQYF. In DNA form, the CDR3 reads TGTGCCAGCAGCTATCGGACATCAACGCAGTATTTT.

V usage is TRBV28 and J usage is TRBJ1-1; possible D gene TRBD1, 5 bases. There are 16 residues in the CDR3. The V end was cut by 5 bases, the J end by 10 bases, with 26 bases between. Germline assignment: CDR1 MDHEN and CDR2 SYDVKM. The CDR3 reads CASSPYLDGGFKVAFF. As DNA, the CDR3 is TGTGCCAGCAGTCCATACCTAGATGGGGGGTTCAAGGTAGCTTTCTTT. The entire variable domain, with the rest obtained from reference TRBV28 and TRBJ1-1, is as follows: DVKVTQSSRYLVKRTGEKVFLECVQDMDHENMFWYRQDPGLGLRLIYFSYDVKMKEKGDIPEGYSVSREKKERFSLILESASTNQTSMYLCASSPYLDGGFKVAFFGQGTRLTVV.

DNA for the CDR3: TGTGCCAGCAGCACCCAGGGACAGGGTAACTATGGCTACACCTTC. Protein sequence: CASSTQGQGNYGYTF. This chain links TRBV9 with TRBJ1-2; 9 nucleotides align to TRBD1. CDR1 is SGDLS, CDR2 YYNGEE, per germline. The CDR3 is 15 amino acids. Trimming took 4 bases from V and 1 from J; bases not matched to a gene: 5. Full variable domain (outside the CDR3, taken from reference TRBV9 and TRBJ1-2): DSGVTQTPKHLITATGQRVTLRCSPRSGDLSVYWYQQSLDQGLQFLIQYYNGEERAKGNILERFSAQQFPDLHSELNLSSLELGDSALYFCASSTQGQGNYGYTFGSGTRLTVV.

The chain carries TRBV28 and TRBJ2-3; 8 bases line up with TRBD1. Trimming removed 4 bases from V and 5 bases from J; junction bases left unmatched: 11. There are 16 residues in the CDR3. Germline V gene data show CDR1 as MDHEN and CDR2 as SYDVKM. The CDR3 nucleotides are TGTGCCAGCAGTTACTGGACAGGGAGCCAACAAGATACGCAGTATTTT. It specifies CASSYWTGSQQDTQYF.

The chain couples TRBV7-8 to TRBJ2-7; unclear D gene. Germline CDR1 SGHVS, CDR2 FQNEAQ. The CDR3 sequence is 12 residues long. V dropped 5 bases and J dropped 2 bases, with 7 bases sitting between them. The CDR3 nucleotides are TGTGCCAGCAGCCCCAACCCCTACGAGCAGTACTTC. As protein: CASSPNPYEQYF.

This chain joins TRBV19 and TRBJ1-1, with 7 bases lining up with TRBD1. The CDR3 runs to 13 residues. From germline, CDR1 is LNHDA and CDR2 SQIVND (reference sequence). Germline trimming cut 9 bases from V and 4 bases from J; bases unmatched to any gene: 8. The DNA of the CDR3 is TGTGCCAGCTCCTCATCAGGGGGCACTGAAGCTTTCTTT. Translating it yields CASSSSGGTEAFF. The full variable domain, in which reference TRBV19 and TRBJ1-1 provide the parts outside the CDR3, is DGGITQSPKYLFRKEGQNVTLSCEQNLNHDAMYWYRQDPGQGLRLIYYSQIVNDFQKGDIAEGYSVSREKKESFPLTVTSAQKNPTAFYLCASSSSGGTEAFFGQGTRLTVV.

The chain uses TRBV7-2 and TRBJ1-5; D uncertain. The CDR3 contains 15 residues. Germline CDR1 and CDR2: SGHTA and FQGNSA. V lost 1 base to trimming and J lost 0 bases, with 7 bases between them. The CDR3 DNA is TGTGCCAGCAGCTTAGTCGGCCGTAGCAATCAGCCCCAGCATTTT. This translates into CASSLVGRSNQPQHF. Together with reference TRBV7-2 and TRBJ1-5, the CDR3 gives the full variable domain: GAGVSQSPSNKVTEKGKDVELRCDPISGHTALYWYRQSLGQGLEFLIYFQGNSAPDKSGLPSDRFSAERTGGSVSTLTIQRTQQEDSAVYLCASSLVGRSNQPQHFGDGTRLSIL.